This T cell receptor (beta chain) was captured by sequencing in a study of T cells expressing NK-cell markers. Study information: Seven donors tested HCMV-seropositive and one tested seronegative among the eight sequenced. Notes on the study in general: In about 6 donors, dominant CD3+CD56+NKG2C+ clones formed about 1.0-8% of CD8+ cells. The CD3+CD56-NKG2C+ fraction was also led by these clonotypes in several donors.

On this clonotype: Its antigen is currently unknown.

UMI-tagged 5'RACE template switching yielded the TCR beta cDNA. Reprocessing the 5' RACE reads, TCRdb reports a single entry for every CDR3 protein and omits DNA. The record lists 550,000 or so distinct CDR3 sequences, of which the ten most abundant hold about 3.6%. There are 12 residues in the CDR3. From germline, CDR1 is KGHSH and CDR2 LQKENI. The TCR comes from a man younger than 35 in good health. Sequencing was carried out using blood T cells: a sorted CD56 or NKG2C T cell subset, CD4+ or CD8+ T cells, or bulk PBMC T cells (not recorded which). The rearrangement uses TRBV18 and TRBJ2-1; TCRdb designates TRBD2, a call that cannot be tested without DNA. The CDR3 loop reads CASSPITEGQFF.